These 6 T cell receptor beta chains were sequenced from one sample in a study of B cell selection in AIRE deficiency. Sequencing used immunoSEQ multiplex PCR; TCRdb keeps in-frame clones, though not all of them. The repertoire consists of around 26,000 clones, with about nine tenths occurring once and the leading ten covering about 1%. Regulatory T cells were sorted as CD4+CD25hiCD127low/negative cells. The sequenced sample was CD4+CD25+ Tregs sorted from PBMCs. The receptors originated from a human donor in good health.

The rearrangement joins TRBV4-3 to TRBJ1-6; D is possibly TRBD1 (6 bases). The germline V and J ends were trimmed by 0 bases and 9 bases, with 9 bases remaining between them. There are 14 residues in the CDR3. The germline CDR1 and CDR2 sequences are LGHNA and YSLEER. CDR3 DNA sequence: TGCGCCAGCAGCCAAGATACAGGGACTTCACCCCTCCACTTT. This sequence encodes CASSQDTGTSPLHF.

This clone has more than one count but fewer than ten. The chain recombines TRBV25-1 with TRBJ2-7; D perhaps matches TRBD1 (7 bases). The CDR3 length is 11 residues. Germline CDR1 MGHDK, CDR2 SYGVNS. The ends were cut back, 7 bases at V and 6 bases at J, with 10 bases in the middle. The CDR3 region is CASTRGAEQYF. The DNA for the CDR3 is TGTGCCAGCACCAGGGGGGCCGAGCAGTACTTC.

This clone showed up just once. The CDR3 nucleotides read TGTGCCAGCAGTGAAAGTTTGTCAGGGCTGAGGAACTATGGCTACACCTTC. It is translated as CASSESLSGLRNYGYTF. V usage is TRBV6-1 and J usage is TRBJ1-2; tentative D call: TRBD1 (5 bases). The germline gives CDR1 MNHNS, CDR2 SASEGT. This CDR3 is built from 17 residues. V was pared by 2 bases and J by 2 bases, with 18 bases between.

The rearrangement uses TRBV6-6 and TRBJ1-1, with D possibly matching TRBD1 (6 bases). Between the trimmed V and J ends, which lost 4 bases and 7 bases, there was a span of 19 bases. From germline, CDR1 is MNHNY and CDR2 SVGAGI (reference sequence). The length of the CDR3 is 15 residues. For the CDR3, the DNA is TGTGCCAGCAGTTTCGCCAGGGGCGGGACCGGTGAAGCTTTCTTT. This gives the protein CASSFARGGTGEAFF.

The CDR3 protein is CASSPQGADEKLFF. Written as DNA, the CDR3 is TGTGCCAGCTCACCACAGGGGGCGGATGAAAAACTGTTTTTT. J is TRBJ1-4 and V is TRBV18, with 7 bases aligning to TRBD1. Germline V gives CDR1 KGHSH, CDR2 LQKENI. The CDR3 consists of 14 residues. The V segment lost 1 base and the J segment 6 bases; nucleotides outside the gene matches: 2. Full variable domain (remainder filled in from reference TRBV18 and TRBJ1-4): NAGVMQNPRHLVRRRGQEARLRCSPMKGHSHVYWYRQLPEEGLKFMVYLQKENIIDESGMPKERFSAEFPKEGPSILRIQQVVRGDSAAYFCASSPQGADEKLFFGSGTQLSVL.

A few counts support this clone. The chain employs TRBV19 and TRBJ1-5; TRBD1 matches 7 bases. V lost 5 bases, J lost 9 bases, and 10 bases stayed unmatched. CDR1 is LNHDA and CDR2 is SQIVND in the germline V gene (reference sequence). The CDR3 totals 14 residues. This chain's CDR3 is CASSPDRASGPQHF. CDR3 nucleotide sequence: TGTGCCAGTAGTCCAGACAGGGCCTCTGGGCCCCAGCATTTT.